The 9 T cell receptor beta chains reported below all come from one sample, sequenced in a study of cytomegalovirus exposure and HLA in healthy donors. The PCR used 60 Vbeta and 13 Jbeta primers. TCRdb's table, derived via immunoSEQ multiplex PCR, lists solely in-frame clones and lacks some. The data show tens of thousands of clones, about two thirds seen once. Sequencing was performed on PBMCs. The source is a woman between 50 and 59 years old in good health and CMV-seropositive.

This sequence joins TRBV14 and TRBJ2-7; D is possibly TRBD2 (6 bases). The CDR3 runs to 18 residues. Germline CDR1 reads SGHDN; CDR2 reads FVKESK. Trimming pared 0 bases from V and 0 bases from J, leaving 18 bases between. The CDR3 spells CASSQERLVGWGSYEQYF. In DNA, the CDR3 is TGTGCCAGCAGCCAAGAACGACTAGTGGGCTGGGGCTCCTACGAGCAGTACTTC.

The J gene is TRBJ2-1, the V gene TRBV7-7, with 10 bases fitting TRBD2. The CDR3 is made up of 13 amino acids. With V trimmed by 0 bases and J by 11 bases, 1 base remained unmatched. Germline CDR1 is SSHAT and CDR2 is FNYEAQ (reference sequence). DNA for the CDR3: TGTGCCAGCAGCTTAGCTACTAGCGGGAAGCAGTTCTTC. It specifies CASSLATSGKQFF.

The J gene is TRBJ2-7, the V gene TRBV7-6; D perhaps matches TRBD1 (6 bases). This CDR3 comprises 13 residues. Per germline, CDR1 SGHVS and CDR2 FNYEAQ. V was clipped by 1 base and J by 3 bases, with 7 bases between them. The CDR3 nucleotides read TGTGCCAGCAGCTTAGGACAGGACTACGAGCAGTACTTC. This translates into CASSLGQDYEQYF.

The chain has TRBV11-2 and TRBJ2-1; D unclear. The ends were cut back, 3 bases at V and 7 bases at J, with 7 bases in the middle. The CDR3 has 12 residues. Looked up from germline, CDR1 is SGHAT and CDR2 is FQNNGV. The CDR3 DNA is TGTGCCAGCAGCTTTATCAGGAATGAGCAGTTCTTC. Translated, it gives CASSFIRNEQFF. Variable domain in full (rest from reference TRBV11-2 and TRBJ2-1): EAGVAQSPRYKIIEKRQSVAFWCNPISGHATLYWYQQILGQGPKLLIQFQNNGVVDDSQLPKDRFSAERLKGVDSTLKIQPAKLEDSAVYLCASSFIRNEQFFGPGTRLTVL.

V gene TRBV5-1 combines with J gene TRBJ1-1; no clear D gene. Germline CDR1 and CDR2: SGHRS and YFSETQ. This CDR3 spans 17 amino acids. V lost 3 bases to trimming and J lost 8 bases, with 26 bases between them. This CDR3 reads CASSSPSRGKGPIEAFF. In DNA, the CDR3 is TGCGCCAGCAGCTCGCCCTCGCGGGGAAAAGGGCCCATCGAAGCTTTCTTT.

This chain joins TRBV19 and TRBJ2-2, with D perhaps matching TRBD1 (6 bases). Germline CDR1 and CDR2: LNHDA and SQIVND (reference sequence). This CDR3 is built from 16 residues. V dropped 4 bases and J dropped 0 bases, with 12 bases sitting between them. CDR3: CASSNDRTTNTGELFF. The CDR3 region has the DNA TGTGCCAGTAGTAACGACAGGACAACGAACACCGGGGAGCTGTTTTTT.

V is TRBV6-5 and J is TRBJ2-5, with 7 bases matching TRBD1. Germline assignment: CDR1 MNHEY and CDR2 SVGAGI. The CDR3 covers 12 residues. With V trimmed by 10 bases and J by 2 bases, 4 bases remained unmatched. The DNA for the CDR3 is TGTGCCACCAAGGACAGGCAAGAGACCCAGTACTTC. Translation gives CATKDRQETQYF.

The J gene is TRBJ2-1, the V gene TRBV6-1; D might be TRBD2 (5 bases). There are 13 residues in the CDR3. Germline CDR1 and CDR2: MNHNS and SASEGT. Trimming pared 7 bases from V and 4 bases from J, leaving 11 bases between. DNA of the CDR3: TGTGCCAGCACCGAGGGCCGATACAATGAGCAGTTCTTC. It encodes CASTEGRYNEQFF.

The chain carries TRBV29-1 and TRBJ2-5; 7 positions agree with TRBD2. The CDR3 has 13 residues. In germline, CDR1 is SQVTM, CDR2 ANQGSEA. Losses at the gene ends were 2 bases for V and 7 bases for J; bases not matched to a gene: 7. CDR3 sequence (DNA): TGCAGCGTTGAAAGAACTAGCGCCGGGACCCAGTACTTC. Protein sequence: CSVERTSAGTQYF. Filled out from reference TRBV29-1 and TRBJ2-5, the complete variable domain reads SAVISQKPSRDICQRGTSLTIQCQVDSQVTMMFWYRQQPGQSLTLIATANQGSEATYESGFVIDKFPISRPNLTFSTLTVSNMSPEDSSIYLCSVERTSAGTQYFGPGTRLLVL.